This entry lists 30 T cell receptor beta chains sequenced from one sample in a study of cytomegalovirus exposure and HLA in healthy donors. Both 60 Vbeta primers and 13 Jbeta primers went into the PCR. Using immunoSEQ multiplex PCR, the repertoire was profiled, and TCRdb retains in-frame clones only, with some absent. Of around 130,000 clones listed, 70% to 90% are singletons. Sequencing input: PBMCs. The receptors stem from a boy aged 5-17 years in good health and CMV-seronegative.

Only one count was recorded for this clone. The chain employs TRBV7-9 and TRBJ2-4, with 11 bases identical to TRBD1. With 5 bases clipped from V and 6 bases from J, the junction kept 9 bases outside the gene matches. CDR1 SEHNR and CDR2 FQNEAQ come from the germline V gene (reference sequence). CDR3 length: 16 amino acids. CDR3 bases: TGTGCCAGCAGCCCGAGGACAGGGGGCAATCCAAACATTCAGTACTTC. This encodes CASSPRTGGNPNIQYF. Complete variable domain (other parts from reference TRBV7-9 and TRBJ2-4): DTGVSQNPRHKITKRGQNVTFRCDPISEHNRLYWYRQTLGQGPEFLTYFQNEAQLEKSRLLSDRFSAERPKGSFSTLEIQRTEQGDSAMYLCASSPRTGGNPNIQYFGAGTRLSVL.

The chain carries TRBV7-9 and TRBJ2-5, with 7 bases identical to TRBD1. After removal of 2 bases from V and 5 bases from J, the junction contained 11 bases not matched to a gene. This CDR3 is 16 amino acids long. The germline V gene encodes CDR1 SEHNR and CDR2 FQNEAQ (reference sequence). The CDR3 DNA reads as TGTGCCAGCAGCTTACGAAGGACAGGCCCGGGGGAGACCCAGTACTTC. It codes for CASSLRRTGPGETQYF.

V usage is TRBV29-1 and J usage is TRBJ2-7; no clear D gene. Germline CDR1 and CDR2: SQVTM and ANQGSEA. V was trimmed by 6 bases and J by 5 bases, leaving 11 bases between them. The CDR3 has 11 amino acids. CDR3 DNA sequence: TGCAGCGTCTCCAGTAGCCACGAGCAGTACTTC. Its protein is CSVSSSHEQYF.

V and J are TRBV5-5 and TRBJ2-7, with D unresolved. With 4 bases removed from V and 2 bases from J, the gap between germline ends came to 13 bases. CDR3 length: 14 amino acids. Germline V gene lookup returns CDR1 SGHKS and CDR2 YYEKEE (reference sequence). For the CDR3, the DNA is TGTGCCAGCAGCATCACAAGTAACCCCTACGAGCAGTACTTC. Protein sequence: CASSITSNPYEQYF.

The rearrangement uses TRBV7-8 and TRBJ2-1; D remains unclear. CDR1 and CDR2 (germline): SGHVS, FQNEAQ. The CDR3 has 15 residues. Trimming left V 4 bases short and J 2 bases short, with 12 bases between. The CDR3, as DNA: TGTGCCAGCAGCTCCTCTAGAATCCCCTACAATGAGCAGTTCTTC. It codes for CASSSSRIPYNEQFF.

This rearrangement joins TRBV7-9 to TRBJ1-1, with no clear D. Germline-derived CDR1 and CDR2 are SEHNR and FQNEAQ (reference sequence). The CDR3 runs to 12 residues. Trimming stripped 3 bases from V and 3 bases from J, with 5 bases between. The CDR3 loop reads CASSLRDTEAFF. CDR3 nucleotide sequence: TGTGCCAGCAGCTTGAGGGACACTGAAGCTTTCTTT.

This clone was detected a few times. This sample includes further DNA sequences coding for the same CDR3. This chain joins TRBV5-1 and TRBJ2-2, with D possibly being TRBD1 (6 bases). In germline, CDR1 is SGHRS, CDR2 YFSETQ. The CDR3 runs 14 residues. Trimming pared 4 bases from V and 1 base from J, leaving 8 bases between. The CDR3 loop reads CASSLGQNTGELFF. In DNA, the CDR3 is TGCGCCAGCAGCCTGGGACAGAACACCGGGGAGCTGTTTTTT.

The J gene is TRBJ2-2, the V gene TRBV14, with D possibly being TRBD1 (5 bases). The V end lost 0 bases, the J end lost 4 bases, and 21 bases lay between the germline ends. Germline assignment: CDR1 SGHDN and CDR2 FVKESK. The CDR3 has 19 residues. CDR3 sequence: CASSQELRGKPWGTGELFF. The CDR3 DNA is TGTGCCAGCAGCCAAGAGTTAAGGGGCAAACCCTGGGGCACCGGGGAGCTGTTTTTT.

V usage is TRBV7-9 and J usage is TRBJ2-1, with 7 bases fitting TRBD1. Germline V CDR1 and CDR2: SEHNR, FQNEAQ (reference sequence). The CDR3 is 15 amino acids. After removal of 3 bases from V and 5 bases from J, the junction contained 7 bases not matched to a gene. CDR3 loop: CASSFLGQSDNEQFF. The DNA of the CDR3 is TGTGCCAGCAGCTTCCTGGGACAGTCGGACAATGAGCAGTTCTTC.

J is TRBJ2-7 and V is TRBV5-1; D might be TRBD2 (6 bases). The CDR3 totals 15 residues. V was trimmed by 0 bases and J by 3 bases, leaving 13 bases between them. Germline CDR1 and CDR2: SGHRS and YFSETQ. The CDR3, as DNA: TGCGCCAGCAGCTTGGATAGCGGATTCGTCTACGAGCAGTACTTC. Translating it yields CASSLDSGFVYEQYF. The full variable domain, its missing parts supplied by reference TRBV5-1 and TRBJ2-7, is KAGVTQTPRYLIKTRGQQVTLSCSPISGHRSVSWYQQTPGQGLQFLFEYFSETQRNKGNFPGRFSGRQFSNSRSEMNVSTLELGDSALYLCASSLDSGFVYEQYFGPGTRLTVT.

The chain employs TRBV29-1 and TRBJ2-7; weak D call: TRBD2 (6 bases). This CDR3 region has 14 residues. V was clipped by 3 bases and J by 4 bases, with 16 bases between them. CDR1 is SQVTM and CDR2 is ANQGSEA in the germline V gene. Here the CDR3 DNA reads TGCAGCGTTGATCACGGGAGCAGTGGGTACGAGCAGTACTTC. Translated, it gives CSVDHGSSGYEQYF.

The CDR3 region is CASSPGQGASVGNYEQYF. The CDR3 DNA is TGCGCCAGCAGCCCGGGACAGGGGGCTTCGGTTGGGAATTACGAGCAGTACTTC. The chain recombines TRBV5-1 with TRBJ2-7; 12 bases are a match to TRBD1. The germline V gene encodes CDR1 SGHRS and CDR2 YFSETQ. V dropped 4 bases and J dropped 4; count of bases not matched to a gene: 15. This CDR3 has 18 amino acids.

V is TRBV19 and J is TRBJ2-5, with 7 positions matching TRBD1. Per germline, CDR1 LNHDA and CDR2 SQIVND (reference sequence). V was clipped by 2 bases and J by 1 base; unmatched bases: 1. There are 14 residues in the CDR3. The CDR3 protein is CASSIRQGQETQYF. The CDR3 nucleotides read TGTGCCAGTAGTATAAGACAGGGCCAAGAGACCCAGTACTTC.

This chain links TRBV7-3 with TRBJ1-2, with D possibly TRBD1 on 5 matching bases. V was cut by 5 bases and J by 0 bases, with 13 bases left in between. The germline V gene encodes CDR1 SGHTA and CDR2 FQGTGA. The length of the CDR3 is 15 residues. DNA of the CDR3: TGTGCCAGCAGCCTTAGGGGAGGGACTAACTATGGCTACACCTTC. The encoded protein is CASSLRGGTNYGYTF.

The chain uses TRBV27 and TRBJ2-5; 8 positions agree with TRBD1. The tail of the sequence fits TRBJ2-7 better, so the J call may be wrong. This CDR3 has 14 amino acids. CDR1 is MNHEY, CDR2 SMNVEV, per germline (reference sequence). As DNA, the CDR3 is TGTGCCAGCAGTGGTCAGGGGGCGGATTACGAGCAGTACTTC. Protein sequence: CASSGQGADYEQYF.

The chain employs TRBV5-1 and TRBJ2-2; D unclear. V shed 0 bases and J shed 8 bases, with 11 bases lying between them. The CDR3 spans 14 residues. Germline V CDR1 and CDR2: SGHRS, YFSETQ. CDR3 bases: TGCGCCAGCAGCTTGGCTGTCACCGGGGGGGAGCTGTTTTTT. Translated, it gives CASSLAVTGGELFF.

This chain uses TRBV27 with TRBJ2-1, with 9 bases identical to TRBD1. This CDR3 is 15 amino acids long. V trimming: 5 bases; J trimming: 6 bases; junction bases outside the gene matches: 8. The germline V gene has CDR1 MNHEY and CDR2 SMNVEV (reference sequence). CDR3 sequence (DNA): TGTGCCAGCAGTACTCAGGGACAGGGATCCAATGAGCAGTTCTTC. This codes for CASSTQGQGSNEQFF.

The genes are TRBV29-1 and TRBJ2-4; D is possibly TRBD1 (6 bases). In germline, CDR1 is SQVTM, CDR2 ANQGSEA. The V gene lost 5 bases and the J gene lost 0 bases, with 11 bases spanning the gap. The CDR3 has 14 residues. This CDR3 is CSVSGTLAKNIQYF. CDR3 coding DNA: TGCAGCGTTTCCGGGACATTAGCCAAAAACATTCAGTACTTC.

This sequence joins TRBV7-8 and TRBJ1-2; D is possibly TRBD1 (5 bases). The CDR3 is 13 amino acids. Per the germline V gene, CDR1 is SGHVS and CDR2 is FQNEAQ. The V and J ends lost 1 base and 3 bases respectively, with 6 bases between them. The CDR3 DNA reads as TGTGCCAGCAGCTTAGAGACAGACTATGGCTACACCTTC. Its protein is CASSLETDYGYTF.

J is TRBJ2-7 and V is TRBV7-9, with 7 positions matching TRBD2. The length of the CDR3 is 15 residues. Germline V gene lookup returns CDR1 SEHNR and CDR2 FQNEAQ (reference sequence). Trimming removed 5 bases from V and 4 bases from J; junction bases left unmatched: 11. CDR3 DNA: TGTGCCAGCAGCCCGGGGGGAGGGGCCGTATACGAGCAGTACTTC. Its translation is CASSPGGGAVYEQYF.

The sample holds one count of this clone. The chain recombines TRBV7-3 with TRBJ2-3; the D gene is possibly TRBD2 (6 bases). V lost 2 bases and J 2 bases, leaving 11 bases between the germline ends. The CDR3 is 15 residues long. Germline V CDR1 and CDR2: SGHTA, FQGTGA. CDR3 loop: CASSLGAGYTDTQYF. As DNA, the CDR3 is TGTGCCAGCAGCTTAGGGGCGGGGTACACAGATACGCAGTATTTT.

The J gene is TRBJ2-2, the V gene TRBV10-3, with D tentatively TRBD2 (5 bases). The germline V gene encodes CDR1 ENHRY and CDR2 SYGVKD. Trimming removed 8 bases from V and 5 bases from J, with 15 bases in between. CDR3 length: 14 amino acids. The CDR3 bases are TGTGCCATCCGTCAGGAGGAGGAAACCGGGGAGCTGTTTTTT. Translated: CAIRQEEETGELFF.

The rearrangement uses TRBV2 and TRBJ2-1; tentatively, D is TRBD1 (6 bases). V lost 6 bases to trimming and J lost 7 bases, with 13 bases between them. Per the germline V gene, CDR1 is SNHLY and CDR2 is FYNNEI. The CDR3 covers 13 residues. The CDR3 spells CASRQSQGNEQFF. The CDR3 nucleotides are TGTGCCAGCAGACAAAGCCAGGGGAATGAGCAGTTCTTC.

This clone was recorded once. The CDR3 sequence is CASSPDRDHKQYF. In DNA, the CDR3 is TGTGCCAGCAGCCCCGACAGGGACCACAAGCAGTACTTC. J is TRBJ2-7 and V is TRBV14; TRBD1 aligns across 7 bases. The CDR3 has 13 residues. V was pared by 4 bases and J by 8 bases, with 8 bases of the junction left unmatched. Germline values: CDR1 SGHDN, CDR2 FVKESK.

For the CDR3, the DNA is TGTGCCAGCTCACCCTGGGACAGGGGAAATGGCTACACCTTC. Protein product: CASSPWDRGNGYTF. This sequence joins TRBV18 and TRBJ1-2; 10 positions match TRBD1. J was trimmed by 6 bases and V by 3 bases; bases with no gene match: 4. Germline CDR1 and CDR2: KGHSH and LQKENI. The length of the CDR3 is 14 residues.

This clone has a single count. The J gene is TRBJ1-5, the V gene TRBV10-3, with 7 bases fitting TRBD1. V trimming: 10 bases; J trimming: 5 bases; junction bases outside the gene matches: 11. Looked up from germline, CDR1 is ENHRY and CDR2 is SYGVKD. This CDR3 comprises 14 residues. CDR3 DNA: TGTGCCACCAGCGGGACAGCCGGAGATCAGCCCCAGCATTTT. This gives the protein CATSGTAGDQPQHF.

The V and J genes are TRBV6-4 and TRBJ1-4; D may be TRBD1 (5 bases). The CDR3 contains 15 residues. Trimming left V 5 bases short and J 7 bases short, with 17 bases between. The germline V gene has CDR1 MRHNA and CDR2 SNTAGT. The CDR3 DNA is TGTGCCAGCAGTCCGAAAAGGGGTCCTTGTGAAAAACTGTTTTTT. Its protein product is CASSPKRGPCEKLFF.

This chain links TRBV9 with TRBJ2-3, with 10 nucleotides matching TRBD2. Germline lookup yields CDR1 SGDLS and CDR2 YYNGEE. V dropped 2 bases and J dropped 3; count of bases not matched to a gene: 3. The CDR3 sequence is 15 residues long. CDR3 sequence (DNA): TGTGCCAGCAGCGTCGGGACTAGCGAGACAGATACGCAGTATTTT. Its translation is CASSVGTSETDTQYF. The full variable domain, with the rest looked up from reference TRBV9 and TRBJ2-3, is DSGVTQTPKHLITATGQRVTLRCSPRSGDLSVYWYQQSLDQGLQFLIQYYNGEERAKGNILERFSAQQFPDLHSELNLSSLELGDSALYFCASSVGTSETDTQYFGPGTRLTVL.

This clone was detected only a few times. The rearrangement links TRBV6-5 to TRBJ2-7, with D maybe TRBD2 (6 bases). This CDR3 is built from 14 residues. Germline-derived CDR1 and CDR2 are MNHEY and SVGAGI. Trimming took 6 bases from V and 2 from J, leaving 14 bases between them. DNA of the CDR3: TGTGCCAGCAGAGTTGGAGGGAGTACCTACGAGCAGTACTTC. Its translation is CASRVGGSTYEQYF.

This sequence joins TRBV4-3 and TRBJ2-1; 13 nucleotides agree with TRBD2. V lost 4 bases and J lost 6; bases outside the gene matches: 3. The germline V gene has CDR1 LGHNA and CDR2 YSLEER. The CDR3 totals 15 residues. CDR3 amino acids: CASSPGLAGLNEQFF. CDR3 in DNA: TGCGCCAGCAGCCCGGGACTAGCGGGACTCAATGAGCAGTTCTTC.